Given below is one T cell receptor beta chain in context. Germline CDR1 and CDR2: SGHVT and SQSDAQ. This CDR3 region has 18 residues. Trimming took 5 bases from V and 3 from J; bases not matched to a gene: 17. The assay was immunoSEQ multiplex PCR, and TCRdb's table has in-frame clones only and misses some. The sample records about 8,000 clones, 90% being singletons. This sample stems from a study of OX40 agonist ivuxolimab in advanced cancers. At the level of the study: The study treated patients with ivuxolimab, an agonistic anti-OX40 (CD134) antibody.

This chain uses TRBV7-4 with TRBJ2-7; 9 bases agree with TRBD1. The sequence derives from an adult with an advanced solid tumor such as melanoma, head and neck, liver or kidney cancer. The sequences come from CD4+ or CD8+ T cells sorted from blood, collected in a trial of the OX40 agonist ivuxolimab. In DNA, the CDR3 is TGTGCCAGCAGCGCCCTAACCGGGACAGGGTGCAGGAACTACGAGCAGTACGTC. Translating it yields CASSALTGTGCRNYEQYV.